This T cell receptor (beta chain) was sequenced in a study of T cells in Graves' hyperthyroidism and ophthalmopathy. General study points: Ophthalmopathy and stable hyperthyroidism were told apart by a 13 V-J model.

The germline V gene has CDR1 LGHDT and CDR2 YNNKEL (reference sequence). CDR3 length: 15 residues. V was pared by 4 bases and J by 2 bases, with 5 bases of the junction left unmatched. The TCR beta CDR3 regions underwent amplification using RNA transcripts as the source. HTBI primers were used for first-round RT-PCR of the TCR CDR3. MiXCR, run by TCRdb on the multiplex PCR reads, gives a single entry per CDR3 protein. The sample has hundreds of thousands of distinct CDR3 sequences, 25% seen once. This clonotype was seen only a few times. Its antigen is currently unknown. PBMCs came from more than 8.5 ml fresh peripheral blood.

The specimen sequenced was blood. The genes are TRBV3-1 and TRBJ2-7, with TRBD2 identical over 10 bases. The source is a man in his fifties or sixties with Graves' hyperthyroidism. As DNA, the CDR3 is TGTGCCAGCAGCCGCGGACTAGCGGAGCCCTACGAGCAGTACTTC. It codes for CASSRGLAEPYEQYF.